A selection of T cell receptor beta chains follows, all from one sample in a study of identifying expanded T cells in peripheral blood. The assay was immunoSEQ multiplex PCR, and TCRdb's table has in-frame clones only and misses some. The sample shows around 100,000 clones, over 75% of them seen only once. Sample: blood. The receptors shown here come from a person aged 18-69 years in good health. CDR3s include the opening cysteine and the closing phenylalanine or tryptophan. Fields, in order: J gene, CDR3 length, D gene, clone size, V gene, CDR3 protein, CDR3 DNA. A D gene is named only where the DNA matches it firmly. Clone sizes are given selectively: once, few, many, or a class where the clone is expanded.

j_call: TRBJ1-1
cdr3_length: 10
d_call: NA
clone_size: NA
v_call: TRBV29-1
cdr3_aa: CSGGDAEAFF
cdr3_nt: TGCAGCGGGGGGGACGCAGAAGCTTTCTTT

j_call: TRBJ2-3
cdr3_length: 15
d_call: TRBD1
clone_size: NA
v_call: TRBV5-1
cdr3_aa: CASSLQGTLGDTQYF
cdr3_nt: TGCGCCAGCAGCTTACAGGGGACGTTAGGAGATACGCAGTATTTT

j_call: TRBJ1-2
cdr3_length: 14
d_call: TRBD1
clone_size: NA
v_call: TRBV7-9
cdr3_aa: CASSLMKDRGDYTF
cdr3_nt: TGTGCCAGCAGCTTAATGAAGGACAGGGGTGACTACACCTTC

j_call: TRBJ1-2
cdr3_length: 13
d_call: NA
clone_size: NA
v_call: TRBV30
cdr3_aa: CAWSGGGRYGYTF
cdr3_nt: TGTGCCTGGAGTGGAGGGGGGCGATATGGCTACACCTTC

j_call: TRBJ2-7
cdr3_length: 13
d_call: TRBD2
clone_size: NA
v_call: TRBV29-1
cdr3_aa: CSVGGGVSGEQYF
cdr3_nt: TGCAGCGTTGGCGGGGGGGTGAGTGGCGAGCAGTACTTC

j_call: TRBJ1-1
cdr3_length: 15
d_call: NA
clone_size: NA
v_call: TRBV7-4
cdr3_aa: CASSFSLSGGAEAFF
cdr3_nt: TGTGCCAGCAGCTTTTCCCTCTCGGGCGGCGCTGAAGCTTTCTTT

j_call: TRBJ1-1
cdr3_length: 13
d_call: NA
clone_size: few
v_call: TRBV30
cdr3_aa: CAWNGARGTEAFF
cdr3_nt: TGTGCCTGGAATGGGGCACGGGGTACTGAAGCTTTCTTT

j_call: TRBJ1-1
cdr3_length: 14
d_call: NA
clone_size: NA
v_call: TRBV7-9
cdr3_aa: CASSLVLGNTEAFF
cdr3_nt: TGTGCCAGCAGCTTAGTTTTAGGGAACACTGAAGCTTTCTTT

j_call: TRBJ1-5
cdr3_length: 15
d_call: NA
clone_size: NA
v_call: TRBV6-1
cdr3_aa: CASSEDSHSNQPQHF
cdr3_nt: TGTGCCAGCAGTGAGGACAGCCATAGCAATCAGCCCCAGCATTTT

j_call: TRBJ2-3
cdr3_length: 16
d_call: NA
clone_size: NA
v_call: TRBV4-1
cdr3_aa: CASSQMDRALTDTQYF
cdr3_nt: TGCGCCAGCAGCCAAATGGACAGAGCATTAACAGATACGCAGTATTTT

j_call: TRBJ1-5
cdr3_length: 14
d_call: NA
clone_size: NA
v_call: TRBV7-8
cdr3_aa: CASLLNPDNQPQHF
cdr3_nt: TGTGCCAGCCTACTCAATCCTGACAATCAGCCCCAGCATTTT

j_call: TRBJ2-3
cdr3_length: 12
d_call: NA
clone_size: once
v_call: TRBV9
cdr3_aa: CASSPSADTQYF
cdr3_nt: TGTGCCAGCAGCCCCTCAGCAGATACGCAGTATTTT

j_call: TRBJ1-3
cdr3_length: 15
d_call: TRBD1
clone_size: NA
v_call: TRBV9
cdr3_aa: CASSASRDSRNTIYF
cdr3_nt: TGTGCCAGCAGCGCATCACGGGACAGCAGAAACACCATATATTTT

j_call: TRBJ2-5
cdr3_length: 15
d_call: NA
clone_size: NA
v_call: TRBV7-2
cdr3_aa: CASSLGAVFQETQYF
cdr3_nt: TGTGCCAGCAGCTTAGGGGCAGTTTTCCAAGAGACCCAGTACTTC

j_call: TRBJ1-4
cdr3_length: 13
d_call: NA
clone_size: NA
v_call: TRBV18
cdr3_aa: CASSQTTNEKLFF
cdr3_nt: TGTGCCAGCTCGCAAACAACTAATGAAAAACTGTTTTTT

j_call: TRBJ1-1
cdr3_length: 13
d_call: NA
clone_size: NA
v_call: TRBV9
cdr3_aa: CASSVAGNTEAFF
cdr3_nt: TGTGCCAGCAGCGTAGCGGGGAACACTGAAGCTTTCTTT